These 4 T cell receptor beta chains originate from one sample sequenced in a study of cytomegalovirus exposure and HLA in healthy donors. The method was immunoSEQ multiplex PCR; TCRdb's version includes in-frame clones alone and lacks a portion of them. Here the sample spans roughly 180,000 clones, approximately 86% being singletons. The sequenced sample was PBMCs. These receptors all stem from a man aged 25 to 40 in good health and CMV-seropositive.

The chain couples TRBV6-1 to TRBJ1-2; 11 bases agree with TRBD1. Germline V gene lookup returns CDR1 MNHNS and CDR2 SASEGT. V was pared by 4 bases and J by 7 bases, with 8 bases of the junction left unmatched. This CDR3 region has 15 residues. The CDR3 here is CASSAIGQGAPGYTF. The CDR3 DNA reads as TGTGCCAGCAGTGCCATAGGACAGGGGGCGCCTGGCTACACCTTC.

The rearrangement joins TRBV5-1 to TRBJ2-3, with TRBD2 identical over 8 bases. V gave up 4 bases and J gave up 2 bases; unmatched junction bases: 18. The CDR3 runs to 19 residues. CDR1 is SGHRS and CDR2 is YFSETQ in the germline V gene. The CDR3 region has the DNA TGCGCCAGCAGCGGCGGGAGGCGGGGCTCTCCCGGAGTCACAGATACGCAGTATTTT. It codes for CASSGGRRGSPGVTDTQYF.

The chain combines TRBV7-2 with TRBJ2-7; 7 nucleotides match TRBD2. This CDR3 has 14 residues. V shed 2 bases and J 3 bases; nucleotides not matched to a gene: 4. Germline lookup yields CDR1 SGHTA and CDR2 FQGNSA. The CDR3 region has the DNA TGTGCCAGCAGCTTAACAGCGGGAAGCTACGAGCAGTACTTC. Its translation is CASSLTAGSYEQYF.

This clone was seen just once. The rearrangement joins TRBV6-5 to TRBJ1-3; D not certain. Germline CDR1 is MNHEY and CDR2 is SVGAGI. CDR3 length equals 14 residues. Trimming cost V 0 bases and J 8 bases, with 11 bases left between them. CDR3 loop: CASSYSGRRDTIYF. The CDR3 DNA reads TGTGCCAGCAGTTACTCGGGAAGGAGGGACACCATATATTTT.